This entry lists 8 T cell receptor beta chains sequenced from one sample in a study of T cells in women clearing cervical HPV infection. This table comes from immunoSEQ multiplex PCR, and its TCRdb copy is limited to in-frame clones, with some not included. The sample totals tens of thousands of clones. The material sequenced was blood buffy coat. The source is a woman aged 18-69 years with a cervical HPV16 infection that either progressed to CIN3+ or cleared (not recorded which).

CDR3 sequence: CASSPGQGAYDYTF. The part of the CDR3 DNA that was read is TGTGCCAGCTCACCGGGACAGGGGGCCTACGAC. J is TRBJ1-2 and V is TRBV18, with 12 bases identical to TRBD1. The CDR3 end lies 3 residues beyond the end of the read and is filled in from the germline J gene. This CDR3 has 14 amino acids. Germline CDR1 and CDR2: KGHSH and LQKENI.

A word on this clone: The read comes to an end 3 residues before the CDR3 does, leaving the germline J gene to fill in the end. This chain joins TRBV29-1 and TRBJ1-4; D gene unclear. CDR3 length: 11 residues. The germline gives CDR1 SQVTM, CDR2 ANQGSEA. V was trimmed by 4 bases and J by 6 bases, leaving 6 bases between them. CDR3 DNA, as far as it was read: TGCAGCGTTGTCACGGATGAAAAA. Translation: CSVVTDEK. The entire CDR3 is CSVVTDEKLFF.

As concerns this clone: The read ends 3 residues early relative to the CDR3; the germline J gene fills the gap. This chain uses TRBV12-3 or TRBV12-4 with TRBJ2-5, with D maybe TRBD1 (6 bases). CDR3 length: 15 amino acids. With 6 bases removed from V and 3 bases from J, the gap between germline ends came to 17 bases. CDR3 bases read: TGTGCCAGCAGCGAAACGCGGACAGCCGAAGAGACC. Protein product: CASSETRTAEET. The whole CDR3 is CASSETRTAEETQYF.

Notes on this clone: With the read ending 3 residues before the CDR3 end, the germline J gene is used to fill in that end. The J gene is TRBJ2-5, the V gene TRBV5-1, with D hard to call. Germline lookup yields CDR1 SGHRS and CDR2 YFSETQ. With 0 bases removed from V and 2 bases from J, the gap between germline ends came to 5 bases. The length of the CDR3 is 13 residues. Partial CDR3 DNA: TGCGCCAGCAGCTTGGAACTACAAGAGACC. It specifies CASSLELQET. The full CDR3 reads CASSLELQETQYF.

The CDR3 bases that were read are TGTGCCAGCAGCTTGACTAGCGGGGAGATAGATACG. Translation: CASSLTSGEIDT. The complete CDR3 protein is CASSLTSGEIDTQYF. The chain joins TRBV7-3 to TRBJ2-3, with TRBD2 identical over 11 bases. The read falls 3 residues short of the CDR3 end, and the missing part is taken from the germline J gene. The germline gives CDR1 SGHTA, CDR2 FQGTGA. This CDR3 has 15 residues. V lost 3 bases, J lost 5 bases, and 4 bases stayed unmatched.

As for this clone: The read stops 3 residues short of the end of the CDR3; the missing end is completed from the germline J gene. V usage is TRBV30 and J usage is TRBJ1-2; 7 bases line up with TRBD1. The CDR3 sequence is 12 residues long. The V gene's germline CDR1 is GTSNPN and CDR2 SVGIG (reference sequence). The J segment lost 4 bases and the V segment lost 5 bases, leaving 4 bases of the junction unmatched. CDR3 DNA, as far as it was read: TGTGCCTGGGGCCGGGACAGCTATGGC. Residues: CAWGRDSYG. The entire CDR3 is CAWGRDSYGYTF.

A note on this clone: The sequence runs out 3 residues before the end of the CDR3; the remainder is reconstructed from the germline J gene. The V call is TRBV20-1, the J call TRBJ2-1; 7 bases are shared with TRBD1. Germline CDR1 and CDR2: DFQATT and SNEGSKA (reference sequence). Trimming at V came to 3 bases and at J to 3 bases, leaving 2 bases not matched to a gene. The CDR3 loop spans 13 amino acids. The part of the CDR3 DNA that was read is TGCAGTGCTAGCCGGGACAGCTACAATGAG. Protein product: CSASRDSYNE. The full-length CDR3 reads as CSASRDSYNEQFF.

The CDR3 DNA, read in part, is TGTGCCAGCAGTACTTCCTTAGCGGGAAGTAGCACAGATACC. Translated, it gives CASSTSLAGSSTDT. The whole CDR3 protein is CASSTSLAGSSTDTQYF. This chain joins TRBV6-2 or TRBV6-3 and TRBJ2-5, with TRBD2 matching 8 bases. The CDR3 end is not reached by the read, which stops 3 residues before it; the germline J gene fills it in. The germline gives CDR1 MNHEY, CDR2 SVGEGT. CDR3 size: 17 residues.